This TCR beta chain was captured by sequencing in a study of T cell responses to AZD1222 COVID-19 vaccine. Germline V CDR1 and CDR2: SGHAT, FQDESV (reference sequence). J lost 9 bases, V lost 5 bases, and 9 bases had no gene match. There are 15 residues in the CDR3. TCRdb's copy holds only in-frame clones and misses some; the assay was immunoSEQ multiplex PCR. The sample holds 150,000 or so clones, 90% seen once. The rearrangement joins TRBV11-1 to TRBJ2-1, with 11 positions matching TRBD1. The specimen comprised peripheral blood, sampled 28 days after the second AZD1222 dose. The sequence was obtained from an adult who received the AZD1222 COVID-19 vaccine. CDR3 coding DNA: TGTGCCAGCAGCGGACAGGGGGCGCTTTTTGGTGAGCAGTTCTTC. It is translated as CASSGQGALFGEQFF. Full variable domain (missing parts from reference TRBV11-1 and TRBJ2-1): EAEVAQSPRYKITEKSQAVAFWCDPISGHATLYWYRQILGQGPELLVQFQDESVVDDSQLPKDRFSAERLKGVDSTLKIQPAELGDSAMYLCASSGQGALFGEQFFGPGTRLTVL.